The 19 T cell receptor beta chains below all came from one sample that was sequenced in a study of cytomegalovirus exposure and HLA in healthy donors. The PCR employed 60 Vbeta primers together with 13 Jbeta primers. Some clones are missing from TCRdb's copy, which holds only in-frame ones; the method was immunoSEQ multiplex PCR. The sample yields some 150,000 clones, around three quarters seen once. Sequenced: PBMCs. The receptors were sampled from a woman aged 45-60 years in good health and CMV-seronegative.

The CDR3 region has the DNA TGCGCCAGCAGCTTGGTTTTAGCTTCGAACACCGGGGAGCTGTTTTTT. This sequence encodes CASSLVLASNTGELFF. V usage is TRBV5-1 and J usage is TRBJ2-2; D is undetermined. V shed 0 bases and J shed 0 bases, with 9 bases lying between them. Germline V lookup: CDR1 SGHRS, CDR2 YFSETQ. The length of the CDR3 is 16 residues.

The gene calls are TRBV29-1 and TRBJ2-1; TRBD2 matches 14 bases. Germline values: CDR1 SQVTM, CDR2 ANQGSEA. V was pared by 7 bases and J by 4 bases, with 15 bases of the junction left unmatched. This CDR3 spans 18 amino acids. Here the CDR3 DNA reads TGCAGCGGATCCGGGACTAGCGGGAGTCGTTCTTTGTACAATGAGCAGTTCTTC. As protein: CSGSGTSGSRSLYNEQFF.

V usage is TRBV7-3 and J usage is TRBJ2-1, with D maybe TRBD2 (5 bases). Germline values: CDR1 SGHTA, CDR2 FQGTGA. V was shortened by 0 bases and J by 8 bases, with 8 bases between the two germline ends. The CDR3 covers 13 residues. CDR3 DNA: TGTGCCAGCAGCTTAACCTTGAGGGATGAGCAGTTCTTC. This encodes CASSLTLRDEQFF.

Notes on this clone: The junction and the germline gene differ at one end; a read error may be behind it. The chain's CDR3 is CASSVDRGDTQYF. DNA of the CDR3: TGTGCCAGCAGCGTAGACCGGGGGGATACGCAGTATTTT. The chain employs TRBV11-2 and TRBJ2-3; perhaps TRBD2 as D (6 bases). Germline CDR1 SGHAT, CDR2 FQNNGV. The CDR3 loop spans 13 amino acids.

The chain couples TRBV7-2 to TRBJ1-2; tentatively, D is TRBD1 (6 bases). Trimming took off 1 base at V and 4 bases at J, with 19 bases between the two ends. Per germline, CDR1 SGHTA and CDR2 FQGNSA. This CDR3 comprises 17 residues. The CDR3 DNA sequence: TGTGCCAGCAGCTTAGGCTTCGGGGGGGCTACAGGCTATGGCTACACCTTC. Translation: CASSLGFGGATGYGYTF. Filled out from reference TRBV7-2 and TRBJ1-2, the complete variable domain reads GAGVSQSPSNKVTEKGKDVELRCDPISGHTALYWYRQSLGQGLEFLIYFQGNSAPDKSGLPSDRFSAERTGGSVSTLTIQRTQQEDSAVYLCASSLGFGGATGYGYTFGSGTRLTVV.

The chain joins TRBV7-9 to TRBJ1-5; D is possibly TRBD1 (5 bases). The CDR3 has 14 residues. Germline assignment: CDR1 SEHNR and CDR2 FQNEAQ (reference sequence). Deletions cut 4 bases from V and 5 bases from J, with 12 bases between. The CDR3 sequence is CASSWTRADQPQHF. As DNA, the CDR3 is TGTGCCAGCAGCTGGACAAGAGCCGATCAGCCCCAGCATTTT.

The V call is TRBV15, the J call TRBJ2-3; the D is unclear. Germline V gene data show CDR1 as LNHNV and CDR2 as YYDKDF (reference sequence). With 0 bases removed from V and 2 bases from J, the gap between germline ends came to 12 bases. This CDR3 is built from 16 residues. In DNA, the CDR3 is TGTGCCACCAGCAGAGATCCCGGCGGTCCCACAGATACGCAGTATTTT. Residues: CATSRDPGGPTDTQYF. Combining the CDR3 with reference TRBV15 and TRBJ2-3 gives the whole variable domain DAMVIQNPRYQVTQFGKPVTLSCSQTLNHNVMYWYQQKSSQAPKLLFHYYDKDFNNEADTPDNFQSRRPNTSFCFLDIRSPGLGDTAMYLCATSRDPGGPTDTQYFGPGTRLTVL.

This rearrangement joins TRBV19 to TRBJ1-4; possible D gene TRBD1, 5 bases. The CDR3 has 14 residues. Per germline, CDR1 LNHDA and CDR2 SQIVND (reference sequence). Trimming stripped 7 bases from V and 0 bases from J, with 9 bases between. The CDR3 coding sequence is TGTGCCAGTAACAAAGGGGCAACTAATGAAAAACTGTTTTTT. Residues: CASNKGATNEKLFF.

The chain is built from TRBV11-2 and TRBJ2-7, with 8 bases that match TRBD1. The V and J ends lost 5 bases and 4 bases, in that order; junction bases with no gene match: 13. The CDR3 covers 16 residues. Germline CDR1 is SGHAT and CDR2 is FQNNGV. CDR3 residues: CASSPTWTGSVYEQYF. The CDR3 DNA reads TGTGCCAGCAGCCCCACCTGGACAGGGTCTGTGTACGAGCAGTACTTC.

This chain's CDR3 is CASSLTTASNYGYTF. Written as DNA, the CDR3 is TGCGCCAGCAGCCTAACGACAGCCAGTAACTATGGCTACACCTTC. The J gene is TRBJ1-2, the V gene TRBV4-1; a weak D match, TRBD1 (5 bases). V was shortened by 4 bases and J by 1 base, with 13 bases between the two germline ends. The CDR3 is 15 amino acids. CDR1 and CDR2 (germline): MGHRA, YSYEKL.

The CDR3 reads CASSLDPGQGSRGGYTF. CDR3 in DNA: TGTGCCAGCAGCTTGGATCCGGGACAGGGGTCGCGAGGGGGCTACACCTTC. The V gene is TRBV7-9, the J gene TRBJ1-2, with 10 bases aligning to TRBD1. The V segment lost 3 bases and the J segment 8 bases; nucleotides outside the gene matches: 15. CDR1 SEHNR and CDR2 FQNEAQ come from the germline V gene (reference sequence). This CDR3 region has 17 residues. Supplemented by reference TRBV7-9 and TRBJ1-2, the full variable domain reads DTGVSQNPRHKITKRGQNVTFRCDPISEHNRLYWYRQTLGQGPEFLTYFQNEAQLEKSRLLSDRFSAERPKGSFSTLEIQRTEQGDSAMYLCASSLDPGQGSRGGYTFGSGTRLTVV.

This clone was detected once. CDR3 sequence: CASRGGGSRTDTQYF. The DNA of the CDR3 is TGCGCCAGCAGGGGCGGGGGAAGCCGAACAGATACGCAGTATTTT. The rearrangement joins TRBV5-1 to TRBJ2-3, with 7 bases identical to TRBD2. The CDR3 has 15 residues. Germline-derived CDR1 and CDR2 are SGHRS and YFSETQ. Germline trimming cut 5 bases from V and 3 bases from J; bases unmatched to any gene: 9. Looking up the rest from reference TRBV5-1 and TRBJ2-3 gives the full variable domain: KAGVTQTPRYLIKTRGQQVTLSCSPISGHRSVSWYQQTPGQGLQFLFEYFSETQRNKGNFPGRFSGRQFSNSRSEMNVSTLELGDSALYLCASRGGGSRTDTQYFGPGTRLTVL.

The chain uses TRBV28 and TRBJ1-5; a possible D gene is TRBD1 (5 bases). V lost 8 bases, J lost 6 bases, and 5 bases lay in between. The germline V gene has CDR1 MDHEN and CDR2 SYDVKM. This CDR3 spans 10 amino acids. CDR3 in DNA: TGTGCCAGCGGGGCTCAGCCCCAGCATTTT. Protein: CASGAQPQHF. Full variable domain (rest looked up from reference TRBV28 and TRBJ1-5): DVKVTQSSRYLVKRTGEKVFLECVQDMDHENMFWYRQDPGLGLRLIYFSYDVKMKEKGDIPEGYSVSREKKERFSLILESASTNQTSMYLCASGAQPQHFGDGTRLSIL.

The CDR3 DNA reads TGTGCCAGCAGTTCAAAAGCGGGGGGGCCCTTTGATGGGACAGATACGCAGTATTTT. Residues: CASSSKAGGPFDGTDTQYF. The chain employs TRBV28 and TRBJ2-3; 10 nucleotides align to TRBD2. Germline CDR1 MDHEN, CDR2 SYDVKM. CDR3 size: 19 residues. V shed 4 bases and J 3 bases; nucleotides not matched to a gene: 16.

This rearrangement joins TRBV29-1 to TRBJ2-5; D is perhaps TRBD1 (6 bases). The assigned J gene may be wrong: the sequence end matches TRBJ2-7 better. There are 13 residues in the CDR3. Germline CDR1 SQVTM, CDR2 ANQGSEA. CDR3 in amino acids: CSVETGWEYEQYF. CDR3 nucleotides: TGCAGCGTTGAAACAGGGTGGGAGTACGAGCAGTACTTC.

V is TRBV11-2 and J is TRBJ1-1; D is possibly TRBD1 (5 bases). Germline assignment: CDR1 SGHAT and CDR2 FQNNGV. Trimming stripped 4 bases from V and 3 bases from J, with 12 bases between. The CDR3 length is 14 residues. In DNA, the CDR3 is TGTGCCAGCAGCTGGGGGAGGGGTTACACTGAAGCTTTCTTT. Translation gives CASSWGRGYTEAFF. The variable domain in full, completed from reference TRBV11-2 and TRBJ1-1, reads EAGVAQSPRYKIIEKRQSVAFWCNPISGHATLYWYQQILGQGPKLLIQFQNNGVVDDSQLPKDRFSAERLKGVDSTLKIQPAKLEDSAVYLCASSWGRGYTEAFFGQGTRLTVV.

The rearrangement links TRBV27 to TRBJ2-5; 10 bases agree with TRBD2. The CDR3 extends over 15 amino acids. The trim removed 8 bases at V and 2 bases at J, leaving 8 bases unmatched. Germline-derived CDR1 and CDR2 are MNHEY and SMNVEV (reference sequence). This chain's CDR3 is CASRASGGAQETQYF. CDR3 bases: TGTGCCAGCCGGGCTAGCGGGGGAGCACAAGAGACCCAGTACTTC.

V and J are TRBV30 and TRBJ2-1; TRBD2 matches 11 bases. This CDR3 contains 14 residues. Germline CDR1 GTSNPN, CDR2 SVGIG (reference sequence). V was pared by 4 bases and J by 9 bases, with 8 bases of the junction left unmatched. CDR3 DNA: TGTGCCTGGAATGAAGGACTAGCGGGTACTGAGCAGTTCTTC. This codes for CAWNEGLAGTEQFF.

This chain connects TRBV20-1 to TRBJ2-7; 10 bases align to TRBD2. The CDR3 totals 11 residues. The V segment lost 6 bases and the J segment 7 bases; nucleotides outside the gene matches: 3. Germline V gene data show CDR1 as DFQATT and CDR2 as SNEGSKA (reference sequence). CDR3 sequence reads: CSAELAGEQYF. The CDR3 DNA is TGCAGTGCCGAACTAGCGGGGGAGCAGTACTTC.